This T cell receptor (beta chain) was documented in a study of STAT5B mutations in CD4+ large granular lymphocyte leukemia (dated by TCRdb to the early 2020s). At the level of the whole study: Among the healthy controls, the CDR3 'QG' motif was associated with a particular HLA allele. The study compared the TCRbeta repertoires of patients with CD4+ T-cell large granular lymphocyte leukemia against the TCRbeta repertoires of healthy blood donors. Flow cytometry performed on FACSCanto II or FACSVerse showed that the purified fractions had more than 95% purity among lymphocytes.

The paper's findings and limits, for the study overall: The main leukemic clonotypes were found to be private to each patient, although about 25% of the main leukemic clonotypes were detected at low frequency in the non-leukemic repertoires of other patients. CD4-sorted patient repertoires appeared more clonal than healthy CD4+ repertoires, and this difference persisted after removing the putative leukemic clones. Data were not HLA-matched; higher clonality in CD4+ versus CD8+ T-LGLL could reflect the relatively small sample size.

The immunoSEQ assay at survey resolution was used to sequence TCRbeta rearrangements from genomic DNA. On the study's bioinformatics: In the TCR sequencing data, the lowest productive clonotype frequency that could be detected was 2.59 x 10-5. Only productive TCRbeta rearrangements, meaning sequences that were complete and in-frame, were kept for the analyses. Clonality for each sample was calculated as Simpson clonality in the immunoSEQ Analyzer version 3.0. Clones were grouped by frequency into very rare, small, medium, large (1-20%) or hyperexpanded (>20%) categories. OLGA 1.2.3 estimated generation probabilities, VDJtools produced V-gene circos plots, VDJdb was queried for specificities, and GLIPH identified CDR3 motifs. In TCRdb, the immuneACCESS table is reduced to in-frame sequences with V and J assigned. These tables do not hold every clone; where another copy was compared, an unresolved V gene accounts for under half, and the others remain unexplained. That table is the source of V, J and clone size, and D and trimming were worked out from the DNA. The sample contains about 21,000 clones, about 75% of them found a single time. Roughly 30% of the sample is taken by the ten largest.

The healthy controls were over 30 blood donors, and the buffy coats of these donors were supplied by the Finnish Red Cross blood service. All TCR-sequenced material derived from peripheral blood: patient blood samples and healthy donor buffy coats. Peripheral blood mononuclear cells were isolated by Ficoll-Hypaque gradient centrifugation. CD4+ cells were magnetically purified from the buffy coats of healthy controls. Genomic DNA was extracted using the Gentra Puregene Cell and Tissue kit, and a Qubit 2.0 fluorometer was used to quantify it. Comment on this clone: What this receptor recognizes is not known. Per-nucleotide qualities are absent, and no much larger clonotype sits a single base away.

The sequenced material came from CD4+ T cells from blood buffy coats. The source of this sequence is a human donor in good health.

The DNA reads as follows: TGTGCCAGCAGTTTATGGGGGGGTACTCAGCCCCAGCATTTT. This is translated as CASSLWGGTQPQHF. The chain couples TRBV28 to TRBJ1-5; TRBD1 is a weak D gene call, 5 bases matching. From a lookup of the germline V gene, CDR1 and CDR2 are MDHEN and SYDVKM. Inclusive of the bounding cysteine and phenylalanine, the CDR3 is 14 residues long. The sequence is cut down to CDR3 DNA, 42 bases in frame from base 1. The germline ends are 9 bases apart after V is trimmed by 0 bases and J by 6 bases.